The present TCR beta chain was sequenced within a study of T cell responses to AZD1222 COVID-19 vaccine. Study observations and caveats: Vaccination with two AZD1222 doses was followed by a rise in Spike-specific TCR breadth and depth. AZD1222 recipients seropositive at baseline numbered only 5 or 6. Among the donors, most were white British and more were female, and clonal diversity was possibly underestimated.

Between the trimmed V and J ends, which lost 4 bases and 4 bases, there was a span of 8 bases. Germline assignment: CDR1 LNHNV and CDR2 YYDKDF (reference sequence). There are 13 residues in the CDR3. The assay was immunoSEQ multiplex PCR, and TCRdb's table has in-frame clones only and misses some. The sample carries roughly 130,000 clones, roughly 90% recorded once. A remark on this clone: Its target is unknown.

The V call is TRBV15, the J call TRBJ2-1; maybe TRBD1 (6 bases). This sequence was found in an adult in good health. The starting material was peripheral blood, obtained on day 0 of AZD1222 vaccination. The CDR3 coding sequence is TGTGCCACCAGCAATAGGGGGTACAATGAGCAGTTCTTC. Protein: CATSNRGYNEQFF.